What follows are 12 T cell receptor gamma chains derived from one specimen sequenced in a study of γδ T cells in repeated Plasmodium falciparum infection. TCRdb re-called the multiplex PCR reads through CATT. The table lists about 15,000 gamma-chain clones, more than 1.5% of them singletons, with about 29% in the top ten. Vgamma9/Vdelta2+ and Vdelta2-negative gammadelta T cells were flow-sorted from PBMC for bulk sequencing. The material sequenced was gamma-delta T cells from blood. Source of these receptors: a pool of human donors (malaria-infected and uninfected, not separated).

Details on this clone: The protein held in TCRdb is that of a much larger clone and does not match this DNA's translation at residue 6, likely because of a read error; the protein shown is translated from the DNA. This rearrangement joins TRGV4 to TRGJ1 or TRGJ2. Trimming at V came to 4 bases and at J to 1 base, leaving 10 bases not matched to a gene. In germline, CDR1 is EGSTGY, CDR2 YDSYTSSV. This CDR3 has 15 residues. This CDR3 is CATWDLHANYYKKLF. CDR3 DNA: TGTGCCACCTGGGACCTTCATGCAAATTATTATAAGAAACTCTTT.

In this sample, this clone turned up many times. One base separates it from a far larger clone, so it is likely a read error. This sample includes further DNA sequences coding for the same CDR3. The CDR3 region has the DNA TGTGCCCTGTGGGAGGTGAGGATGAAACTCTTT. Translation gives CALWEVRMKLF. V is TRGV9 and J is TRGJ1 or TRGJ2. The J gene, left out of TCRdb, was set here by checking the DNA against germline. The CDR3 contains 11 residues. The germline V gene encodes CDR1 GITISATS and CDR2 ISYDGTV (reference sequence).

This clone was seen more than once but under ten times. Given a far larger clone just one base away, this is likely a sequencing read error. In the same sample, other DNA sequences code for this CDR3. The chain is built from TRGV9 and TRGJP. The J gene, left out of TCRdb, was set here by checking the DNA against germline. With 6 bases clipped from V and 9 bases from J, the junction kept 8 bases outside the gene matches. Germline V gene data show CDR1 as GITISATS and CDR2 as ISYDGTV (reference sequence). There are 15 residues in the CDR3. The CDR3 protein is CALWNSGLGKKIKVF. CDR3 sequence (DNA): TGTGCCTTGTGGAATAGCGGGTTGGGCAAAAAAATCAAGGTATTT.

In regard to this clone: TCRdb lists the protein of a much larger clone for this DNA, which differs at residue 11, so this is likely a read error; the protein given here is translated from the DNA itself. The gene calls are TRGV2 and TRGJP2. The J gene is not listed in TCRdb, so it was assigned here from a DNA match to germline. Trimming removed 0 bases from V and 3 bases from J; junction bases left unmatched: 13. Per germline, CDR1 EGSNGY and CDR2 YDSYNSKV. The CDR3 is 18 residues long. This chain's CDR3 is CATWDGVPRYGSDWIKTF. The CDR3 nucleotides read TGTGCCACCTGGGACGGGGTTCCCCGATATGGTAGTGATTGGATCAAGACGTTT.

The table lists this clone with many counts. This likely came from a read error, as a far larger clone is one base away. Additional DNA sequences in this sample encode the identical CDR3. The genes are TRGV9 and TRGJ1 or TRGJ2. Since TCRdb gives no J gene, matching the DNA to germline was used here to assign it. The germline V gene has CDR1 GITISATS and CDR2 ISYDGTV (reference sequence). The length of the CDR3 is 12 residues. CDR3 bases: TGTGCCCTGTGGGCCAACCGATATAAGAAACTCTTT. Its protein is CALWANRYKKLF.

With regard to this clone: TCRdb's protein for this DNA is that of a much larger clone and differs from the translation at residue 5, likely a read error; the protein shown is the DNA translation. V gene TRGV4 combines with J gene TRGJ1 or TRGJ2. Since TCRdb gives no J gene, matching the DNA to germline was used here to assign it. This CDR3 contains 13 residues. Per the germline V gene, CDR1 is EGSTGY and CDR2 is YDSYTSSV. Here the CDR3 reads CATWYGCVYKKLF. The CDR3 nucleotides read TGTGCCACCTGGTATGGTTGCGTTTATAAGAAACTCTTT.

This clone was found many times. A far bigger clonotype differs at one base, so this is likely a read error. The sample carries other DNA sequences with the same CDR3. This chain connects TRGV3 to TRGJ1 or TRGJ2. This CDR3 has 17 amino acids. The V gene end was trimmed by 0 bases and the J gene end by 4 bases; junction bases not matched to a gene: 15. Germline CDR1 VTNTFY, CDR2 YDVSTARD (reference sequence). The CDR3 loop is CATWDRRGLLGYYKKLF. The CDR3 coding sequence is TGTGCCACCTGGGACAGGCGTGGGCTGTTGGGATATTATAAGAAACTCTTT.

Worth noting for this clone: The protein in TCRdb stems from a much larger clone and differs at residue 5 from this DNA's translation, likely a read error; here the protein is translated from the DNA. This chain links TRGV9 with TRGJ1 or TRGJ2. TCRdb records no J gene; here it was assigned by comparing the DNA to germline. The CDR3 is 13 residues long. Germline V lookup: CDR1 GITISATS, CDR2 ISYDGTV (reference sequence). The junction had 10 bases not matched to a gene; V was cut back by 6 bases and J by 5 bases. CDR3 DNA: TGTGCCTTGTGGCGCCACTGGGATTATAAGAAACTCTTT. The encoded protein is CALWRHWDYKKLF.

This clone was seen only a few times. Translating this DNA gives a protein that differs at residue 10 from the TCRdb one, which belongs to a much larger clone; a read error is likely, and the protein shown is this translation. There is no J gene call, but TRGV3 is given as the V gene. From germline, CDR1 is VTNTFY and CDR2 YDVSTARD (reference sequence). The CDR3 is 12 amino acids. CDR3 in DNA: TGTGCCACCTGGAGTAGTGATTGGATCAGGACGTTT. Amino acid sequence: CATWSSDWIRTF.

This clone was seen ten or more times. The amino acid sequence in TCRdb belongs to a much larger clone and departs from this DNA's translation at residue 8, likely a sequencing read error; the sequence shown is translated from the DNA. The genes are TRGV9 and TRGJP. The V and J ends lost 0 bases and 9 bases, in that order; junction bases with no gene match: 5. The CDR3 runs 16 residues. Germline V CDR1 and CDR2: GITISATS, ISYDGTV (reference sequence). Written as DNA, the CDR3 is TGTGCCTTGTGGGAGGTGTTAGGGTTGGGCAAAAAAATCAAGGTATTT. The encoded protein is CALWEVLGLGKKIKVF.

This clone was seen more than once but under ten times. A far larger clone is only one base removed, so a read error is likely. The CDR3: CATWALSDLYTTGWFKIF. Here the CDR3 DNA reads TGTGCCACCTGGGCCCTTTCTGACTTATATACCACTGGTTGGTTCAAGATATTT. J is TRGJP1 and V is TRGV4. The J gene is not listed in TCRdb, so it was assigned here from a DNA match to germline. The CDR3 consists of 18 residues. Per germline, CDR1 EGSTGY and CDR2 YDSYTSSV. The trim removed 5 bases at V and 0 bases at J, leaving 15 bases unmatched.

In its sample, this clone was seen a few times. TCRdb assigns this DNA the protein of a much larger clone, which departs from its translation at residue 8; this likely reflects a read error, and the protein shown comes from translating the DNA. The rearrangement links TRGV9 to TRGJ1 or TRGJ2. In germline, CDR1 is GITISATS, CDR2 ISYDGTV (reference sequence). The CDR3 is 12 residues long. This CDR3 is CALWRNYCKKLF. As DNA, the CDR3 is TGTGCCTTGTGGAGGAATTATTGTAAGAAACTCTTT.